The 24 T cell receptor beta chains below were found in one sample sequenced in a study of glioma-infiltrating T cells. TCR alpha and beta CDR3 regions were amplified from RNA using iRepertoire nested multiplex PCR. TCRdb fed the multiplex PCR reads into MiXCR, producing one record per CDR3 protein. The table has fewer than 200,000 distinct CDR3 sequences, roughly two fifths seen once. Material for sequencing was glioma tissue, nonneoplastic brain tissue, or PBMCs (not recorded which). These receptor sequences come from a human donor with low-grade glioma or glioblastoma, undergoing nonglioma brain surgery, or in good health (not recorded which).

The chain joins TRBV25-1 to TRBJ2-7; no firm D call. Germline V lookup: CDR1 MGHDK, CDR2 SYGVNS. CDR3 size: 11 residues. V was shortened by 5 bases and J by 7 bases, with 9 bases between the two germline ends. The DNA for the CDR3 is TGTGCCAGCAGTTACGTTTGGGAGCAGTACTTC. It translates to CASSYVWEQYF.

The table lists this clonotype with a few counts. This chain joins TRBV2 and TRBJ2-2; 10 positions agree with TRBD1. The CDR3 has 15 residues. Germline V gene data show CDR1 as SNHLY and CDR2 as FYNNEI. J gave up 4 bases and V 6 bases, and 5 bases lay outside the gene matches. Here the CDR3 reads CASRKRTGGTGELFF. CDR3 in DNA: TGTGCCAGCAGGAAAAGGACAGGGGGCACCGGGGAGCTGTTTTTT.

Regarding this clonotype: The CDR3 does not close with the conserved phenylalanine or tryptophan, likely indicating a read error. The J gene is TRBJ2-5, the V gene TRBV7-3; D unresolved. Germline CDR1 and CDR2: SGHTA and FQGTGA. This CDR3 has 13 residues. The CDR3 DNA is TGTGCCAGCAGCTCAGTCCCCCAAGAGACACAGTACTTA. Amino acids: CASSSVPQETQYL.

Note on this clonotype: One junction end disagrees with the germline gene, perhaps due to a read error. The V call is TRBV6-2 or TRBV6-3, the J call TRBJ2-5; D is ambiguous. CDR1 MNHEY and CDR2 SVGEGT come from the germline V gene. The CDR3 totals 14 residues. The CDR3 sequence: CASSELGSLETQCF. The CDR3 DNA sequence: TGTGCCAGCAGTGAATTAGGTTCATTAGAGACCCAGTGCTTC.

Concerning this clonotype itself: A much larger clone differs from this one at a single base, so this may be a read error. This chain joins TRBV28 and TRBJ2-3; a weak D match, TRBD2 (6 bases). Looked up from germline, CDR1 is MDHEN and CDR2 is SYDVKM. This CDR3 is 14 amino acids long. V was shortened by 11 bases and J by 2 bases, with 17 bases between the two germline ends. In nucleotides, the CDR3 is TGTGCCGCCGGGGAGGTCTCTATCACAGATACGCAGTATTTT. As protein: CAAGEVSITDTQYF.

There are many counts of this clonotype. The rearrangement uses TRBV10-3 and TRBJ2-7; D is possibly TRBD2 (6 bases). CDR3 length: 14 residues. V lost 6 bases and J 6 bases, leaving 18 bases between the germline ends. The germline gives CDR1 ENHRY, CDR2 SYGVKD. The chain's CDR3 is CAISVQSGTGEQYF. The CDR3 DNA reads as TGTGCCATCAGCGTTCAGTCCGGGACTGGCGAGCAGTACTTC.

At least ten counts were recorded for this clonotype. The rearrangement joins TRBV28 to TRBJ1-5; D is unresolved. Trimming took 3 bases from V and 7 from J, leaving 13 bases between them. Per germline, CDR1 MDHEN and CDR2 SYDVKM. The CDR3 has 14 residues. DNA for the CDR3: TGTGCCAGCAGTTTGGCCGGGATCGGGCAGCCCCAGCATTTT. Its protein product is CASSLAGIGQPQHF.

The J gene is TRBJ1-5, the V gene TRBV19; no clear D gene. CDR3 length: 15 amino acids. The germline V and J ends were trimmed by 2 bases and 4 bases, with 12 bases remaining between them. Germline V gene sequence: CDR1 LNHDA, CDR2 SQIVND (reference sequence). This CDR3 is CASSIYITANQPQHF. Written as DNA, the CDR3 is TGTGCCAGTAGTATATATATAACAGCGAATCAGCCCCAGCATTTT.

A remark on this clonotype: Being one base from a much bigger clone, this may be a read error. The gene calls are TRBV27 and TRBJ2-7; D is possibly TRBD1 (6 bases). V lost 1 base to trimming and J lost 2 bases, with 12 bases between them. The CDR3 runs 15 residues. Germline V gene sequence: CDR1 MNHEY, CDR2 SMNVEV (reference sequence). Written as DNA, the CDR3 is TGTGCCAGCAGTTTATGTGGGACACCCACCTACGAGCAGTACTTC. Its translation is CASSLCGTPTYEQYF.

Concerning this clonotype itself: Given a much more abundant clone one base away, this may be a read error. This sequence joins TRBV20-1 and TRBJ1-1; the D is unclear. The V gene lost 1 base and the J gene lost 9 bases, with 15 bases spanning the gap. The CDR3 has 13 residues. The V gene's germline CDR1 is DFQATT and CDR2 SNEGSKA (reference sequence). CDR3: CSARGPGNAKAFF. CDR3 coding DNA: TGCAGTGCTAGAGGCCCGGGGAACGCTAAAGCTTTCTTT.

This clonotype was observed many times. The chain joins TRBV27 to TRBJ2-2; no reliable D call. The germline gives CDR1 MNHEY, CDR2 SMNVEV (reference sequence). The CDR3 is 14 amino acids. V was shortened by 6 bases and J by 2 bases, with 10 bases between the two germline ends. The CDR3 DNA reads TGTGCCAGCAGCCGCCAAATAAACACCGGGGAGCTGTTTTTT. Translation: CASSRQINTGELFF.

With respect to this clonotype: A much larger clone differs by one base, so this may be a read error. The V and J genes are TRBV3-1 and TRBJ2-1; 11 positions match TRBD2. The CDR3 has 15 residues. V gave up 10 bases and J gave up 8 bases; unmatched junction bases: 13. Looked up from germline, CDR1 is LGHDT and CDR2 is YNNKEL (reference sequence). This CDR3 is CAISPQLAGVDEQFF. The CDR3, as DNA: TGTGCCATCAGTCCACAACTAGCGGGAGTTGATGAGCAGTTCTTC.

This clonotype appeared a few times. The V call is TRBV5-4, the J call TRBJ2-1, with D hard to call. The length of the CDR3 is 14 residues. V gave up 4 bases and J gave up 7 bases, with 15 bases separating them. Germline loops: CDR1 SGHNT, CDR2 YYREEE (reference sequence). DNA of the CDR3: TGTGCCAGCAGCCCTTTTGTAGGGCCGAATGAGCAGTTCTTC. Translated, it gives CASSPFVGPNEQFF.

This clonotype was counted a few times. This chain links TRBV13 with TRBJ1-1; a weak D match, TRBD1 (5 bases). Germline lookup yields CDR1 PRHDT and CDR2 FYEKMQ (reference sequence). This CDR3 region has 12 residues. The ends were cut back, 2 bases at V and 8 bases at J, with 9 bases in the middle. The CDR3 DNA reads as TGTGCCAGCAGCTTATGGCAGGGAGAAGCTTTCTTT. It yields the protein CASSLWQGEAFF. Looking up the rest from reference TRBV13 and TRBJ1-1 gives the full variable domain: AAGVIQSPRHLIKEKRETATLKCYPIPRHDTVYWYQQGPGQDPQFLISFYEKMQSDKGSIPDRFSAQQFSDYHSELNMSSLELGDSALYFCASSLWQGEAFFGQGTRLTVV.

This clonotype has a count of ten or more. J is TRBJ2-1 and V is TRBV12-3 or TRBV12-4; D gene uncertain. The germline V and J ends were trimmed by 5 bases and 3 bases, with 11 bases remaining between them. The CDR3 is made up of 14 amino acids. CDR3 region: CASSDHPSYNEQFF. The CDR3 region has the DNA TGTGCCAGCAGTGATCACCCTAGCTACAATGAGCAGTTCTTC.

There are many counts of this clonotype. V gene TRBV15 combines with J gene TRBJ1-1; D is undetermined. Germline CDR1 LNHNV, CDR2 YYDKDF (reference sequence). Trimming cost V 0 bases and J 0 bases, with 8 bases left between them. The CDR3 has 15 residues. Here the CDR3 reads CATSRDPGVNTEAFF. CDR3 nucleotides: TGTGCCACCAGCAGAGATCCTGGGGTGAACACTGAAGCTTTCTTT.

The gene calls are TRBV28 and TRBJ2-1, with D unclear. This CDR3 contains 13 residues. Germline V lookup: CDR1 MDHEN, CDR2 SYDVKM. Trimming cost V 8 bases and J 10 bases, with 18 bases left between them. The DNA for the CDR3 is TGTGCCAGCTCACCCCCTCATGCCCTCGAGCAGTTCTTC. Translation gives CASSPPHALEQFF.

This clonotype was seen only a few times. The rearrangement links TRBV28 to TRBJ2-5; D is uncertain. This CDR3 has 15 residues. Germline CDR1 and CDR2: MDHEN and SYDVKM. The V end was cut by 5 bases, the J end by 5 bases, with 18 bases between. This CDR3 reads CASSANTLWYETQYF. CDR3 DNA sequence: TGTGCCAGCAGTGCCAACACCTTGTGGTATGAGACCCAGTACTTC.

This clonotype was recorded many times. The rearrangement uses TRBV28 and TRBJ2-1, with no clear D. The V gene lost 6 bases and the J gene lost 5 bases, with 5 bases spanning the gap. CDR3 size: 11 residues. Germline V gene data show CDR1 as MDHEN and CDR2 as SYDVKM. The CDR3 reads CASRLDNEQFF. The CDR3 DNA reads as TGTGCCAGCAGGCTCGACAATGAGCAGTTCTTC.

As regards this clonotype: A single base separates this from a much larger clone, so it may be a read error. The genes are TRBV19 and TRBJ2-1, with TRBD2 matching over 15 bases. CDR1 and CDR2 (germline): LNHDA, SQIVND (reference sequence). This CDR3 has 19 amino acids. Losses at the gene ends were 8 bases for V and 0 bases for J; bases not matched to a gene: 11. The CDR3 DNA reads TGTGCCAGTTCTGTCGACGGGACTAGCGGGAGGCGCTCCTACAATGAGCAGTTCTTC. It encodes CASSVDGTSGRRSYNEQFF.

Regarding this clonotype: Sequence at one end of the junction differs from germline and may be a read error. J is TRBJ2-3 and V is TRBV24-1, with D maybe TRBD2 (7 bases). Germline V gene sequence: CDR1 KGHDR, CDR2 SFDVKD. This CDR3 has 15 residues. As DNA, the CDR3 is TGTGACACCAGTGTCACGGGGGGCCGTCCTGATACGCAGTATTTT. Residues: CDTSVTGGRPDTQYF.

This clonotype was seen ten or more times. The CDR3: CASSFGRAQGPQHF. The CDR3 coding sequence is TGTGCCAGCAGTTTTGGCCGGGCGCAGGGGCCCCAGCATTTT. The chain is built from TRBV28 and TRBJ1-5; D possibly corresponds to TRBD1 (5 bases). This CDR3 has 14 amino acids. Germline V gene lookup returns CDR1 MDHEN and CDR2 SYDVKM. V was clipped by 3 bases and J by 9 bases, with 15 bases between them.

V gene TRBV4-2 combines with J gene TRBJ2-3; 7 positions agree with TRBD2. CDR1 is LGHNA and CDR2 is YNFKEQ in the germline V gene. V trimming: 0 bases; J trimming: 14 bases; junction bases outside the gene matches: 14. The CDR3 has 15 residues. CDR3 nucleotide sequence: TGTGCCAGCAGCCAAGATCGGTCTAGCGGTGAATTGGTGTATTTT. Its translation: CASSQDRSSGELVYF.

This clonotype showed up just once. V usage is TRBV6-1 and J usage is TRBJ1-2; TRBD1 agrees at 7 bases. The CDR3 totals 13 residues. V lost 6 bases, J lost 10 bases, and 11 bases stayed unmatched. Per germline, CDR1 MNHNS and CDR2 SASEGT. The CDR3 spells CASRGGQEADYTF. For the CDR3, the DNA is TGTGCCAGCAGAGGCGGACAGGAGGCCGACTACACCTTC.